One sample yielded the 8 T cell receptor beta chains listed below, sequenced in a study of cytomegalovirus exposure and HLA in healthy donors. This PCR relied on a set of 60 Vbeta primers and 13 Jbeta primers. The method was immunoSEQ multiplex PCR; TCRdb's version includes in-frame clones alone and lacks a portion of them. The sample shows 150,000 or so clones, approximately 82% of them seen only once. Sequenced sample: PBMCs. Receptors originate from a woman in her 40s in good health and CMV-seronegative.

The chain uses TRBV28 and TRBJ2-5, with a possible D match to TRBD1 (6 bases). The CDR3 length is 13 residues. Trimming shortened V by 3 bases and J by 5 bases, and 10 bases separated the two germline ends. Germline V gene lookup returns CDR1 MDHEN and CDR2 SYDVKM. CDR3 residues: CASSFYRVETQYF. CDR3 nucleotide sequence: TGTGCCAGCAGTTTTTACAGGGTGGAGACCCAGTACTTC.

V and J are TRBV5-5 and TRBJ2-2; 8 bases are shared with TRBD1. In germline, CDR1 is SGHKS, CDR2 YYEKEE (reference sequence). The CDR3 is made up of 15 amino acids. Trimming at V came to 3 bases and at J to 6 bases, leaving 7 bases not matched to a gene. CDR3 in amino acids: CASSYGQGQAGELFF. The CDR3 coding sequence is TGTGCCAGCAGCTACGGACAGGGTCAAGCCGGGGAGCTGTTTTTT.

DNA of the CDR3: TGTGCCAGCAGTGAATCTGTAGCCCTGAAGGAGTCTATTTACGAGCAGTACTTC. Its protein is CASSESVALKESIYEQYF. The chain is built from TRBV2 and TRBJ2-7; D gene ambiguous. The CDR3 sequence is 18 residues long. Between the trimmed V and J ends, which lost 2 bases and 4 bases, there was a span of 24 bases. From germline, CDR1 is SNHLY and CDR2 FYNNEI.

The table lists this clone with a few counts. DNA for the CDR3: TGCGCCAGCAGCCAAGATTGGCAGATAAACTATGGCTACACCTTC. This codes for CASSQDWQINYGYTF. V gene TRBV4-3 combines with J gene TRBJ1-2; D unclear. In germline, CDR1 is LGHNA, CDR2 YSLEER. The V and J ends lost 0 bases and 2 bases respectively, with 10 bases between them. This CDR3 spans 15 amino acids.

The J gene is TRBJ2-1, the V gene TRBV9, with 8 nucleotides matching TRBD1. With 0 bases clipped from V and 3 bases from J, the junction kept 5 bases outside the gene matches. Germline CDR1 reads SGDLS; CDR2 reads YYNGEE. CDR3 size: 16 residues. The CDR3 protein is CASSVAPTGVYNEQFF. The CDR3 nucleotides are TGTGCCAGCAGCGTAGCCCCGACAGGGGTCTACAATGAGCAGTTCTTC.

The chain carries TRBV29-1 and TRBJ2-3; TRBD2 agrees at 12 bases. With 4 bases clipped from V and 3 bases from J, the junction kept 5 bases outside the gene matches. CDR1 and CDR2 (germline): SQVTM, ANQGSEA. CDR3 size: 15 residues. CDR3 amino acids: CSVGRLAGGTDTQYF. The CDR3 DNA reads TGCAGCGTTGGTCGGCTAGCGGGAGGGACAGATACGCAGTATTTT.

V usage is TRBV28 and J usage is TRBJ2-7, with TRBD2 matching 9 bases. Germline V gene sequence: CDR1 MDHEN, CDR2 SYDVKM. The junction had 3 bases not matched to a gene; V was cut back by 1 base and J by 2 bases. The CDR3 contains 15 residues. The CDR3 DNA follows: TGTGCCAGCAGTTTATCGGCTAGCGGGGCCTACGAGCAGTACTTC. Its translation: CASSLSASGAYEQYF.

The chain carries TRBV4-2 and TRBJ2-7, with a tentative D call TRBD1 (6 bases). Trimming stripped 1 base from V and 6 bases from J, with 16 bases between. The V gene's germline CDR1 is LGHNA and CDR2 YNFKEQ. The CDR3 runs to 15 residues. CDR3 region: CASSQGSMQGTEQYF. The CDR3 region has the DNA TGTGCCAGCAGCCAAGGTTCCATGCAGGGGACCGAGCAGTACTTC.